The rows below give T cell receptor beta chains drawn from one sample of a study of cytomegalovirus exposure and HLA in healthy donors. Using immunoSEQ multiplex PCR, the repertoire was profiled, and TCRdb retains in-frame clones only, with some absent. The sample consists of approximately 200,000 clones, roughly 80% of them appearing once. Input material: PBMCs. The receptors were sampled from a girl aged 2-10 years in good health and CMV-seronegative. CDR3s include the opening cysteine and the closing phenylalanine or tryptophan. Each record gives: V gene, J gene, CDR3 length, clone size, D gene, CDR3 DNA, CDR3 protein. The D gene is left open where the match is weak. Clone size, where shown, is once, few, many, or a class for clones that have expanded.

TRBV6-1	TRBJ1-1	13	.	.	TGTGCCAGCAGTGAGTTGGGAGCCACTGAAGCTTTCTTT	CASSELGATEAFF
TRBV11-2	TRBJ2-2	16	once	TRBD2	TGTGCCAGCAGCTCCCTAGCGGGAGATCAGCCCGGGGAGCTGTTTTTT	CASSSLAGDQPGELFF
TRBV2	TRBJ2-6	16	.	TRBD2	TGTGCCACCGAAAGGGAGGGTTTCTCTGGGGCCAACGTCCTGACTTTC	CATEREGFSGANVLTF
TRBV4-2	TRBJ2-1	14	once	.	TGTGCCAGCAACACCCAGGGGGGCTACAATGAGCAGTTCTTC	CASNTQGGYNEQFF
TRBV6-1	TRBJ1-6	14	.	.	TGTGCCAGCAGTGAAGGGACAGATAATTCACCCCTCCACTTT	CASSEGTDNSPLHF
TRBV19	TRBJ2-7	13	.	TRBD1	TGTGCCAGTAGTAACAGGGGTATCGACGAGCAGTACTTC	CASSNRGIDEQYF
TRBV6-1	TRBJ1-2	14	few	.	TGTGCCAGCCGAAAATCGGGAGGGGCTGATGGCTACACCTTC	CASRKSGGADGYTF
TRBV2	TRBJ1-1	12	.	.	TGTGCCACCCGGAGCGGGAACACTGAAGCTTTCTTT	CATRSGNTEAFF
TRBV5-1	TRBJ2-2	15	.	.	TGCGCCAGCAGCTCCATGGACAGTTCCACCGGGGAGCTGTTTTTT	CASSSMDSSTGELFF
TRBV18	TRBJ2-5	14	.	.	TGTGCCAGCTCACCACCGATCCGGGGGGAGACCCAGTACTTC	CASSPPIRGETQYF
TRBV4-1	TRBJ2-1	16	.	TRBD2	TGCGCCAGCAGCCACCGCCTAGCGGGAGGACGCAATGAGCAGTTCTTC	CASSHRLAGGRNEQFF
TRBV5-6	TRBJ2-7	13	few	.	TGTGCCAGCAGCTTGGTAGATACCTACGAGCAGTACTTC	CASSLVDTYEQYF
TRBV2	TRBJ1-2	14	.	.	TGTGCCAGCACTACACAGGGCCCTGCCTATGGCTACACCTTC	CASTTQGPAYGYTF
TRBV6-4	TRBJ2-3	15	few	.	TGTGCCAGCAGTGAGTCGGAACAGGGAACAGATACGCAGTATTTT	CASSESEQGTDTQYF
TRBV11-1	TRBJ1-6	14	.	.	TGTGCCAGCAGCCAAACCCCGGGGATGGCACCCCTCCACTTT	CASSQTPGMAPLHF
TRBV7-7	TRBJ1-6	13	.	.	TGTGCCAGCAGCCCCAGGGTAAATTCACCCCTCCACTTT	CASSPRVNSPLHF
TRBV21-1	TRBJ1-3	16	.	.	TGTGCCAGCAGCAAAGTTCCCCCCAGGGGTTGGAACACCATATATTTT	CASSKVPPRGWNTIYF
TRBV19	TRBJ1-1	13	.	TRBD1	TGTGCCAGTAGGGGACAGGGGTACACTGAAGCTTTCTTT	CASRGQGYTEAFF
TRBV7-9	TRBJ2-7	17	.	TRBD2	TGTGCCAGCAGCTCCTTGGGATCGGAGCGGGAGGGACGCGAGCAGTACTTC	CASSSLGSEREGREQYF
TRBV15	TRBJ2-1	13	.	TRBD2	TGTGCCACCAAGTTAAGCGGGGCCAATGAGCAGTTCTTC	CATKLSGANEQFF
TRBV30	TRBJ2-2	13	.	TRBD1	TGTGCCTGGGACAGGGAGAACACCGGGGAGCTGTTTTTT	CAWDRENTGELFF
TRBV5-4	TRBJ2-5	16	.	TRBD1	TGTGCCAGCAGCTTGGGACAGGGGATCTTTTCGGGGGAGCAGTACTTC	CASSLGQGIFSGEQYF
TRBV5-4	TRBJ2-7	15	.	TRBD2	TGTGCCAGCAGCTCTCAGACTAGCGGCCCATACGAGCAGTACTTC	CASSSQTSGPYEQYF
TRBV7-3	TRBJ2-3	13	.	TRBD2	TGTGCCAGCAGCCTAGGACTAGCAGATACGCAGTATTTT	CASSLGLADTQYF
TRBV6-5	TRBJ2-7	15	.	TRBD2	TGTGCCAGCAGTACGACTAGCGGGGCCACCTACGAGCAGTACTTC	CASSTTSGATYEQYF
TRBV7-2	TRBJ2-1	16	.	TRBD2	TGTGCCAGCAGCTTAGAAACTAGCGGGGCCCCAAGAGAGCAGTTCTTC	CASSLETSGAPREQFF
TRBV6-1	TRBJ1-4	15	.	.	TGTGCCAGCAGTGAAGTGTCCCACTACGGTGAAAAACTGTTTTTT	CASSEVSHYGEKLFF
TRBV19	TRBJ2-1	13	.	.	TGTGCCAGTACCCTCGGGACAATCAATGAGCAGTTCTTC	CASTLGTINEQFF
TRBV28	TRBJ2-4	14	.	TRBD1	TGTGCCAGCAGTACGGGACAGGCGAAAAACATTCAGTACTTC	CASSTGQAKNIQYF
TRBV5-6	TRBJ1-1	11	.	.	TGTGCCAGCAGCTTTGCAGGGGTAGCTTTCTTT	CASSFAGVAFF
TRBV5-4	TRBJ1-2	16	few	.	TGTGCCAGCAGCCAGGGCGACCCCAAAGCTAACTATGGCTACACCTTC	CASSQGDPKANYGYTF
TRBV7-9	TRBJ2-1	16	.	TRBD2	TGTGCCAGCAGCGTAACTAGCGGAAGCTCCTACAATGAGCAGTTCTTC	CASSVTSGSSYNEQFF
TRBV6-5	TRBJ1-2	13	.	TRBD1	TGTGCCAGCAGGCGAGAGGGGGCAGGTGGCTACACCTTC	CASRREGAGGYTF
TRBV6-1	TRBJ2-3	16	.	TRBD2	TGTGCCAGCAGTGACCGACTAGCGGGAGGTGTAGATACGCAGTATTTT	CASSDRLAGGVDTQYF
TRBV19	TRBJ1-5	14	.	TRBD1	TGTGCCAGTAGTATGGGGACAGTAAATCAGCCCCAGCATTTT	CASSMGTVNQPQHF
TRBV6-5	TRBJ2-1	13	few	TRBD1	TGTGCCAGCAGTTACCCCGGACAGGGTCAACAGTTCTTC	CASSYPGQGQQFF
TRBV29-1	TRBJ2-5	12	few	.	TGCAGCGTGGAAACGAACGGAGAGACCCAGTACTTC	CSVETNGETQYF
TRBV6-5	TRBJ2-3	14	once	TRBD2	TGTGCCAGCAGTTCCGGGGGGAGCACAGATACGCAGTATTTT	CASSSGGSTDTQYF
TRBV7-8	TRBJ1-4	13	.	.	TGTGCCAGCAGCTTAGTTATAGGGGGAAAACTGTTTTTT	CASSLVIGGKLFF
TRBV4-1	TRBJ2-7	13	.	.	TGCGCCAGCAGCCAAGGCGGGGCCTACGGGCAGTACTTC	CASSQGGAYGQYF
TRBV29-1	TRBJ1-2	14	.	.	TGCAGCGTTGAGGGCGGGGGCGCTGGGTATGGCTACACCTTC	CSVEGGGAGYGYTF
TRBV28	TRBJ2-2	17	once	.	TGTGCCAGCAGTCGGGTCATTCCGGGACAGAACACCGGGGAGCTGTTTTTT	CASSRVIPGQNTGELFF
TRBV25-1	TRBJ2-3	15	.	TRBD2	TGTGCCAGCAGTGATAGCGGGAGGGGCACAGATACGCAGTATTTT	CASSDSGRGTDTQYF
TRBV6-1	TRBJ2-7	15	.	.	TGTGCCAGCAGTGAAGCCGAGCTGTCCTCCTACGAGCAGTACTTC	CASSEAELSSYEQYF
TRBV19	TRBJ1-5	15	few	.	TGTGCCAGTAGTATGAGGTTGAGACAGAATCAGCCCCAGCATTTT	CASSMRLRQNQPQHF
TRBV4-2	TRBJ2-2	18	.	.	TGTGCCAGCAGCCAAGATCTGGTAGCGGCCGCGAACACCGGGGAGCTGTTTTTT	CASSQDLVAAANTGELFF